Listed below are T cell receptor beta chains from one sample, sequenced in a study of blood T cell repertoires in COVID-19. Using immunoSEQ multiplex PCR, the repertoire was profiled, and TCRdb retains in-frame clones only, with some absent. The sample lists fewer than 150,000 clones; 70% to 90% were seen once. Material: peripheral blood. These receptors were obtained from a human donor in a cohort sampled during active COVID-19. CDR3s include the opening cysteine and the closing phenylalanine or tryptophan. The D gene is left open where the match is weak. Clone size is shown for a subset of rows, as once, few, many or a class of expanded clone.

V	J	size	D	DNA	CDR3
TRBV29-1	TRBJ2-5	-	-	TGCAGGCACTCGGAGACCCAGTACTTC	CRHSETQYF
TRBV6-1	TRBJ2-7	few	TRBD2	TGTGCCAGCAGTGCCTCTATAGCGGGGGCCCTGCCCTACGAGCAGTACTTC	CASSASIAGALPYEQYF
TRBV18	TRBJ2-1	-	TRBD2	TGTGCCAGCTCCCCTCGCGGGAGGGCCCAAAATGAGCAGTTCTTC	CASSPRGRAQNEQFF
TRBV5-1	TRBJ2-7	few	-	TGCGCCAGCAGCGCCCTGACAGACTACGAGCAGTACTTC	CASSALTDYEQYF
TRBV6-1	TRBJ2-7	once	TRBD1	TGTGCCAGCAGGGAACGACTATTAGGACAGGGAGTCTACGAGCAGTACTTC	CASRERLLGQGVYEQYF
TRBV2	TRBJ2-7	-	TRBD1	TGTGCCAGCAGTCGGACAGGGACGGTCTACGAGCAGTACTTC	CASSRTGTVYEQYF
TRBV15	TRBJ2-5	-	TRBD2	TGTGCCACCAGAGTTATGGGGGGGGAGACCCAGTACTTC	CATRVMGGETQYF
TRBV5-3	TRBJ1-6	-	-	TGTGCCAGAAGCTTGGGTCGGGATAATTCACCCCTCCACTTT	CARSLGRDNSPLHF
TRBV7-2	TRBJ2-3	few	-	TGTGCCAGCAGCCGGACGGGGAGCACAGATACGCAGTATTTT	CASSRTGSTDTQYF
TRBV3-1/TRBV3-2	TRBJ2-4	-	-	TGTGCCAGCAGCCAAGGAGGGAGTAGATCCGATTTAGCCAAAAACATTCAGTACTTC	CASSQGGSRSDLAKNIQYF
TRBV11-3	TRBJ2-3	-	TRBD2	TGTGCCAGCAGCTTTCGGGGGCCTAGCGGGGGAGCGTACACAGATACGCAGTATTTT	CASSFRGPSGGAYTDTQYF
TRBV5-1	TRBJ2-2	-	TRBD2	TGCGCCAGCAGCTTCACAAGCGGGGGGGATACCGGGGAGCTGTTTTTT	CASSFTSGGDTGELFF
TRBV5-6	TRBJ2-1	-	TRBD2	TGTGCCAGCAGCTTGGATGGAGCGGGGAGCGCCGATGAGCAGTTCTTC	CASSLDGAGSADEQFF
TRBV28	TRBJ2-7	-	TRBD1	TGTGCCAGCAGTACGACAGGGGGCCACTCCTACGAGCAGTACTTC	CASSTTGGHSYEQYF
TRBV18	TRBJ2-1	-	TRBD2	TGTGCCAGCTCACCACCGGGACTAGCGGGAGAGCAGTTCTTC	CASSPPGLAGEQFF
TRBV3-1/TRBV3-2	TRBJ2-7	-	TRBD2	TGTGCCAGCAGCCAAGATCATGGGACTACCTTCTACGAGCAGTACTTC	CASSQDHGTTFYEQYF
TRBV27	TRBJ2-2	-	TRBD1	TGTGCCAGCAGTTTACTAGACAGGGGTAACACCGGGGAGCTGTTTTTT	CASSLLDRGNTGELFF
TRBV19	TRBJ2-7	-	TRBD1	TGTGCCAGTAGTATAGTTACCGGGACAGGTTCCTACGAGCAGTACTTC	CASSIVTGTGSYEQYF
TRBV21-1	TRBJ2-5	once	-	TGTGCCAGCAGCACAAGGACAGGGTGGGAGACCCAGTACTTC	CASSTRTGWETQYF
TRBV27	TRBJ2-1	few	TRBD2	TGTGCCAGCAGTTTATCGAGGCTAGCGGGAGGTACTGAGCAGTTCTTC	CASSLSRLAGGTEQFF
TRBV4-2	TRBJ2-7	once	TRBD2	TGTGCCAGCAGCCAAGAGGGTAGCGGGATCTACGAGCAGTACTTC	CASSQEGSGIYEQYF
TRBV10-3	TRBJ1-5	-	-	TGTGCCATCAGGGAAACAGGGTTGGAACCCCAGCATTTT	CAIRETGLEPQHF
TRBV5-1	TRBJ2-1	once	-	TGCGCCAGCCCCCCCCCTAGCGTCCAAGAGCAGTTCTTC	CASPPPSVQEQFF
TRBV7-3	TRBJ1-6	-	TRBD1	TGTGCCAGCAGCTTAGCCACTACAGGGGCCCCGTCCAATTCACCCCTCCACTTT	CASSLATTGAPSNSPLHF
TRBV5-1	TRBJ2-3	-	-	TGCGCCAGCAGCTTGGGCGGGGGCCTCACAGATACGCAGTATTTT	CASSLGGGLTDTQYF
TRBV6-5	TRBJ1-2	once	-	TGTGCCAGCACCGTCGCCGTAGGCGGAGGCTACACCTTC	CASTVAVGGGYTF
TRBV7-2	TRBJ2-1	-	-	TGTGCCAGCAGCCCCCGGTCTCCCATCGCCGAGCAGTTCTTC	CASSPRSPIAEQFF
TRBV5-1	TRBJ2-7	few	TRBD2	TGCGCCAGCAGCTTAACTAGCGGAGGGCCCTACGAGCAGTACTTC	CASSLTSGGPYEQYF
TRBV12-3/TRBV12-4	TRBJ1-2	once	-	TGTGCCAGCAGTTTTGCTCAGGGGAATGGCTACACCTTC	CASSFAQGNGYTF
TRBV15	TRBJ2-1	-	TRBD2	TGTGCCACCAGCAGGAGCTGGGGGACTAGCGGGACTTCTTCCTACAATGAGCAGTTCTTC	CATSRSWGTSGTSSYNEQFF
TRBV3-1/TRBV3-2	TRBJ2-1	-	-	TGTGCCAGCAGTTCAATGGGGCCCGCAAAGCAGTTCTTC	CASSSMGPAKQFF
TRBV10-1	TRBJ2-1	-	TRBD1	TGCGCCAGCAGCGGATGGACAGGCAATGAGCAGTTCTTC	CASSGWTGNEQFF
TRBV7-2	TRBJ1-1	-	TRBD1	TGTGCCAGCAGCGAGTACAGGGGCGGCACTGAAGCTTTCTTT	CASSEYRGGTEAFF
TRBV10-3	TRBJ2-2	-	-	TGTGCCATCTGTTGCGGGGGCTCGGGCGGGGAGCTGTTTTTT	CAICCGGSGGELFF
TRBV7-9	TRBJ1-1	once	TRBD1	TGTGCCAGCATCATGACAGGGGGACGGACTGAAGCTTTCTTT	CASIMTGGRTEAFF
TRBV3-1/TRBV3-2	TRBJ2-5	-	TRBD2	TGTGCCAGCAGCCTCGCGACTAGCGGGAGAGAAGAGACCCAGTACTTC	CASSLATSGREETQYF
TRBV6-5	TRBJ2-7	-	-	TGTGCCAGCAGTTCGGCTAGCATCCACGAGCAGTACTTC	CASSSASIHEQYF
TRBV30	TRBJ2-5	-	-	TGTGCCTGGAGTGTACGGCTAGCAGAGACCCAGTACTTC	CAWSVRLAETQYF
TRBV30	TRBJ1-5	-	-	TGTGCCTGGAGTCCGGGGAGCAGCAATCAGCCCCAGCATTTT	CAWSPGSSNQPQHF
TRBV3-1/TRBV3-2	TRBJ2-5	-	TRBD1	TGTGCCAGCAGCGACCGGGACAGGCTGTACCAAGAGACCCAGTACTTC	CASSDRDRLYQETQYF
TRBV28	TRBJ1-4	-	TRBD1	TGTGCCAGCAGTATCTCCGGGACAGGGAATGAAAAACTGTTTTTT	CASSISGTGNEKLFF
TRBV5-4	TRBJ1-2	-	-	TGTGCCAGCAGCTTGGACCCGGGGACTGCGTCATATGGCTACACCTTC	CASSLDPGTASYGYTF
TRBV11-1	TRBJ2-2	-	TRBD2	TGTGCCAGCAGCAATAGCGGGAGGGTCGGGGAGCTGTTTTTT	CASSNSGRVGELFF
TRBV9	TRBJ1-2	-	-	TGTGCCAGCAGCGTAGTGGTGTTAGCTAACTATGGCTACACCTTC	CASSVVVLANYGYTF
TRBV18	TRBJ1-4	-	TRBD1	TGTGCCAGCTCACCCGCCGCCGGGACAGAGATAAGTGAAAAACTGTTTTTT	CASSPAAGTEISEKLFF
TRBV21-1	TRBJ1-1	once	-	TGTGCCAGCAGCAAAGTACGGGACATGAACACTGAAGCTTTCTTT	CASSKVRDMNTEAFF
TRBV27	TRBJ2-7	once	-	TGTGCCAGCAGTCGTATGGGGAGGTACGAGCAGTACTTC	CASSRMGRYEQYF
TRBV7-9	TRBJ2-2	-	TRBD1	TGTGCCAGCAGCTTTACCAGGGGGCGAGAAAACACCGGGGAGCTGTTTTTT	CASSFTRGRENTGELFF
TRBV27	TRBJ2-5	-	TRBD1	TGTGCCAGCAGTCCGTATCCCGGGACAGGGCGTAGAGAGACCCAGTACTTC	CASSPYPGTGRRETQYF
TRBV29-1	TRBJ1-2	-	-	TGCAGCGTCTCGACAGATCACTATGGCTACACCTTC	CSVSTDHYGYTF